This T cell receptor beta chain was captured by sequencing in a study of T cell responses to AZD1222 COVID-19 vaccine. Study-level results: The donor cohort was predominantly white British with a female majority, and clonal diversity may have been underestimated. Scientists sampled the repertoires only once the peak T cell response had passed. As reported, nearly half of all spike-specific TCRs target variant regions that are unmutated.

TCRdb's table, derived via immunoSEQ multiplex PCR, lists solely in-frame clones and lacks some. The profile shows approximately 180,000 clones, just under 95% of them singletons. Germline loops: CDR1 MDHEN, CDR2 SYDVKM. V shed 4 bases and J shed 0 bases, with 19 bases lying between them. The CDR3 consists of 18 residues. This clone was seen more than once but under ten times. The antigen remains unidentified. The receptor comes from an adult who received the MenACWY meningococcal vaccine as a control. Source: peripheral blood, taken 28 days after the second dose of the MenACWY control vaccine. This sequence joins TRBV28 and TRBJ1-5; a weak D match, TRBD1 (6 bases). The CDR3 spells CASSSARTALYSNQPQHF. The CDR3 DNA follows: TGTGCCAGCAGTTCAGCCCGGACAGCTCTTTATAGCAATCAGCCCCAGCATTTT. Full variable domain (remainder filled in from reference TRBV28 and TRBJ1-5): DVKVTQSSRYLVKRTGEKVFLECVQDMDHENMFWYRQDPGLGLRLIYFSYDVKMKEKGDIPEGYSVSREKKERFSLILESASTNQTSMYLCASSSARTALYSNQPQHFGDGTRLSIL.